This entry lists 8 T cell receptor beta chains sequenced from one sample in a study of blood T cell repertoires in COVID-19. The table came from immunoSEQ multiplex PCR; TCRdb's copy has only in-frame clones and leaves some out. Found here are 120,000 to 150,000 clones, around 80% of them singletons; the top ten hold around 3.3%. Sequencing was carried out using peripheral blood. These receptors were obtained from a man in his 60s with acute or convalescent COVID-19.

The chain links TRBV5-1 to TRBJ1-2, with 7 bases identical to TRBD1. The V segment lost 0 bases and the J segment 8 bases; nucleotides outside the gene matches: 7. Per the germline V gene, CDR1 is SGHRS and CDR2 is YFSETQ. This CDR3 is 14 amino acids long. The CDR3 protein is CASSLGTGDEGYTF. The CDR3 coding sequence is TGCGCCAGCAGCTTGGGCACAGGGGATGAAGGCTACACCTTC.

The rearrangement uses TRBV19 and TRBJ1-1, with D perhaps TRBD1 (5 bases). V shed 3 bases and J shed 5 bases, with 19 bases lying between them. This CDR3 has 16 residues. The V gene's germline CDR1 is LNHDA and CDR2 SQIVND (reference sequence). The CDR3 sequence is CASSMLGRAVSTEAFF. Here the CDR3 DNA reads TGTGCCAGTAGTATGCTTGGCAGGGCCGTAAGTACTGAAGCTTTCTTT.

CDR3 DNA sequence: TGTGCCAGCAGCTTAAGATCGGTAGCTGAAGCTTTCTTT. Translation: CASSLRSVAEAFF. The chain carries TRBV7-2 and TRBJ1-1; D remains ambiguous. The CDR3 has 13 amino acids. Trimming removed 2 bases at V and 6 bases at J, with 10 bases between. Germline CDR1 reads SGHTA; CDR2 reads FQGNSA.

The chain has TRBV15 and TRBJ2-5, with TRBD1 matching over 7 bases. The CDR3 contains 17 residues. The J segment lost 4 bases and the V segment lost 2 bases, leaving 13 bases of the junction unmatched. Looked up from germline, CDR1 is LNHNV and CDR2 is YYDKDF (reference sequence). The CDR3 nucleotides are TGTGCCACCAGCAGACTCCGGTCAGGGGGTTCCCTAGAGACCCAGTACTTC. Translation: CATSRLRSGGSLETQYF.

The chain joins TRBV6-2 or TRBV6-3 to TRBJ1-1; TRBD1 aligns across 9 bases. Germline CDR1 is MNHEY and CDR2 is SVGEGT. Trimming cost V 2 bases and J 0 bases; bases outside gene matches: 1. CDR3 size: 15 residues. Here the CDR3 DNA reads TGTGCCAGCAGTTACGGGGACAGGGTGAACACTGAAGCTTTCTTT. Translated: CASSYGDRVNTEAFF.

This chain joins TRBV7-2 and TRBJ2-2; no clear D gene. CDR1 and CDR2 from the germline V gene are SGHTA and FQGNSA. The V gene lost 5 bases and the J gene lost 6 bases, with 7 bases spanning the gap. This CDR3 region has 12 residues. CDR3 bases: TGTGCCAGCAGCCCGGTCGCCGGGGAGCTGTTTTTT. It codes for CASSPVAGELFF.

This chain joins TRBV10-3 and TRBJ2-3; 15 bases are a match to TRBD2. Germline CDR1 ENHRY, CDR2 SYGVKD. V trimming: 6 bases; J trimming: 0 bases; junction bases outside the gene matches: 7. This CDR3 is built from 18 residues. The CDR3, as DNA: TGTGCCATCAGAGGACTAGCGGGAGGGCCCCTCAGCACAGATACGCAGTATTTT. This codes for CAIRGLAGGPLSTDTQYF.

The chain links TRBV7-8 to TRBJ1-5, with 8 bases lining up with TRBD1. In germline, CDR1 is SGHVS, CDR2 FQNEAQ. The CDR3 has 16 residues. The junction had 8 bases not matched to a gene; V was cut back by 1 base and J by 6 bases. The CDR3 coding sequence is TGTGCCAGCAGCTTAGGATCGGGACAGGTTGCTCAGCCCCAGCATTTT. Translated: CASSLGSGQVAQPQHF.